A selection of T cell receptor beta chains follows, all from one sample in a study of regulatory T cells in long-lasting Graves disease. TCRdb processed the multiplex PCR reads anew with MiXCR; each CDR3 protein has one entry. This table has approximately 560,000 distinct CDR3 sequences, about 16% appearing once. These data were also filed under a second study, of T cells in Graves' hyperthyroidism and ophthalmopathy.

This material consisted of peripheral blood mononuclear cells (PBMCs), taken at new diagnosis, from a patient treated with antithyroid drugs. The receptors stem from a man younger than 30 with Graves disease. The CDR3 runs from the conserved cysteine through the conserved F or W.

j_gene,v_gene,CDR3aa
TRBJ1-4,TRBV20-1,CSARGPPDMGMFF
TRBJ2-3,TRBV27,CASSTLAYTDTQYF
TRBJ2-7,TRBV6-5,CASSSNRVTSYEQYF
TRBJ1-1,TRBV5-5,CASSAVFSSTEAFF
TRBJ2-7,TRBV18,CASSLLGGSEQYF
TRBJ2-7,TRBV3-1,CASSQVGGTPSSEQYF
TRBJ2-2,TRBV4-1,CASSQASGYTSGMLGELFF
.,TRBV7-9,CASSDGRSVLVGYTF
TRBJ1-2,TRBV6-1,CTSSESQGDGYTF
TRBJ2-1,TRBV2,CASRRTSGMYNEQFF
TRBJ2-1,TRBV20-1,CSAIASLGTHNEQFF
TRBJ2-7,TRBV12-3/TRBV12-4,CASSLEGVGTGFEQYF
TRBJ2-7,TRBV6-1,CVSSKTPGLVGGPSSYEQYF
TRBJ2-2,TRBV6-1,CASSHSSRGTGELFF
TRBJ2-3,TRBV5-8,CASSAHRGTDTQYF